This TCR beta chain was retrieved from a study of T-cell memory formation after mild COVID-19. Study observations and caveats: Clones that contracted from day 15 to 85 had balanced CD4/CD8; later expanders were CD4+ biased.

Constant-segment primers and 5'RACE yielded cDNA libraries for TCR alpha and TCR beta, each carrying sample barcodes and UMIs. TCRdb ran MiXCR on the 5' RACE reads and lists one entry per CDR3 protein. Of roughly 250,000 distinct CDR3 sequences listed, 16% are singletons. There are a few counts of this clonotype. No antigen is known for it. The CDR3 consists of 14 residues. Germline loops: CDR1 SGHRS, CDR2 YFSETQ. V was clipped by 2 bases and J by 7 bases, with 15 bases between them. J is TRBJ2-5 and V is TRBV5-1; tentative D call: TRBD1 (6 bases). This receptor was obtained from a man younger than 35 who had mild COVID-19 (a few samples of this study predate the infection). Cell type and time point are not known. The sample was PBMCs or a T cell subset sorted from them (not recorded which). CDR3 amino acids: CASSFSQGSVTQYF. Here the CDR3 DNA reads TGCGCCAGCAGCTTCTCACAGGGATCCGTGACCCAGTACTTC.